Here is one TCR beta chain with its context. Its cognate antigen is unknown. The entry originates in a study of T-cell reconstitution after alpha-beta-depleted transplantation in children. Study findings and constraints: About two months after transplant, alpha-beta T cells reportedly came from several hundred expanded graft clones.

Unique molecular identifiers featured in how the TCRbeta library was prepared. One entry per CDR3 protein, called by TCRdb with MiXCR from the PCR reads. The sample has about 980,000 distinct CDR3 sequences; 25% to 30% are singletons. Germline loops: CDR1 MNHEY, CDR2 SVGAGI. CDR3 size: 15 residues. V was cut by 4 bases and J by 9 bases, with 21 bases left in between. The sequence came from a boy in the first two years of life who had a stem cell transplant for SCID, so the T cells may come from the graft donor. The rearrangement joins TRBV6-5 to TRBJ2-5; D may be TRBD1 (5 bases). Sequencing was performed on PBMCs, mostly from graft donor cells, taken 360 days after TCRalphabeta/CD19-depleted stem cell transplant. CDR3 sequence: CASSFNPGLKGAQYF. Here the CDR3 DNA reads TGTGCCAGCAGTTTTAACCCCGGTCTTAAAGGGGCCCAGTACTTC.